One and the same sample provided the 32 T cell receptor beta chains below, sequenced in a study of tumor-infiltrating lymphocytes in localized non-small cell lung cancer. The method was immunoSEQ multiplex PCR; TCRdb's version includes in-frame clones alone and lacks a portion of them. Of roughly 10,000 clones in the sample, 50% to 75% are singletons; the top ten hold roughly a tenth. The sample comprised uninvolved lung tissue not adjacent to the tumor. The receptors were sampled from a human donor with non-small cell lung cancer.

The chain is built from TRBV27 and TRBJ2-7; TRBD1 aligns across 8 bases. The CDR3 contains 13 residues. The V and J ends lost 5 bases and 7 bases, in that order; junction bases with no gene match: 7. Germline assignment: CDR1 MNHEY and CDR2 SMNVEV (reference sequence). The DNA for the CDR3 is TGTGCCAGCAGTCGACAGGGGCAGGGGGAGCAGTACTTC. Protein: CASSRQGQGEQYF.

The J gene is TRBJ2-1, the V gene TRBV2; tentatively, D is TRBD2 (7 bases). This CDR3 is 15 amino acids long. The germline V gene has CDR1 SNHLY and CDR2 FYNNEI. V lost 1 base to trimming and J lost 6 bases, with 13 bases between them. The CDR3 protein is CASSEGGGAINEQFF. As DNA, the CDR3 is TGTGCCAGCAGTGAAGGTGGGGGGGCCATCAATGAGCAGTTCTTC. Based on the CDR3 plus reference TRBV2 and TRBJ2-1, the full variable domain is EPEVTQTPSHQVTQMGQEVILRCVPISNHLYFYWYRQILGQKVEFLVSFYNNEISEKSEIFDDQFSVERPDGSNFTLKIRSTKLEDSAMYFCASSEGGGAINEQFFGPGTRLTVL.

V is TRBV4-1 and J is TRBJ2-3, with D perhaps matching TRBD2 (5 bases). Trimming stripped 0 bases from V and 1 base from J, with 14 bases between. The germline V gene has CDR1 MGHRA and CDR2 YSYEKL. This CDR3 contains 17 residues. The CDR3 DNA sequence: TGCGCCAGCAGCCAAGATTATGCTAGCTCGGGCACAGATACGCAGTATTTT. Its translation is CASSQDYASSGTDTQYF.

The genes are TRBV5-1 and TRBJ2-1, with no clear D. Germline V gene data show CDR1 as SGHRS and CDR2 as YFSETQ. CDR3 length equals 12 residues. The V and J ends lost 0 bases and 10 bases respectively, with 8 bases between them. CDR3 sequence reads: CASSLVGLEQFF. CDR3 bases: TGCGCCAGCAGCTTGGTGGGGTTAGAGCAGTTCTTC.

This clone was detected a few times. V gene TRBV5-8 combines with J gene TRBJ2-3; 14 nucleotides match TRBD2. The length of the CDR3 is 17 residues. The germline gives CDR1 SGHTS, CDR2 YDEGEE. With V trimmed by 7 bases and J by 0 bases, 7 bases remained unmatched. The CDR3 bases are TGTGCCAGCCCTCCGACTAGCGGGGGGGGTAGCACAGATACGCAGTATTTT. It translates to CASPPTSGGGSTDTQYF.

The chain has TRBV6-5 and TRBJ1-2; a weak D match, TRBD1 (6 bases). This CDR3 region has 14 residues. V was trimmed by 6 bases and J by 2 bases, leaving 13 bases between them. Germline CDR1 MNHEY, CDR2 SVGAGI. CDR3 DNA: TGTGCCAGCAGCTCCCAACAGGGAAACTATGGCTACACCTTC. This encodes CASSSQQGNYGYTF.

The V call is TRBV6-6, the J call TRBJ1-2; TRBD1 agrees at 8 bases. The CDR3 totals 14 residues. Germline CDR1 MNHNY, CDR2 SVGAGI (reference sequence). Losses at the gene ends were 0 bases for V and 3 bases for J; bases not matched to a gene: 0. The CDR3 nucleotides read TGTGCCAGCAGTTACTCGACAGGGGACTATGGCTACACCTTC. This gives the protein CASSYSTGDYGYTF.

The DNA for the CDR3 is TGCGCCAGCAGCCAAGTCACACATGATCAGCCCCAGCATTTT. Encoded protein: CASSQVTHDQPQHF. V is TRBV4-3 and J is TRBJ1-5, with D unclear. The CDR3 loop spans 14 amino acids. With 1 base removed from V and 5 bases from J, the gap between germline ends came to 9 bases. From germline, CDR1 is LGHNA and CDR2 YSLEER.

By sample fraction, this clone is medium-sized. The chain links TRBV7-3 to TRBJ1-5, with 7 bases that match TRBD1. After removal of 5 bases from V and 3 bases from J, the junction contained 7 bases not matched to a gene. CDR1 and CDR2 (germline): SGHTA, FQGTGA. The CDR3 sequence is 15 residues long. This chain's CDR3 is CASSALGQINQPQHF. CDR3 in DNA: TGTGCCAGCAGCGCCCTGGGACAGATCAATCAGCCCCAGCATTTT.

There are a few counts of this clone. The chain joins TRBV9 to TRBJ2-4; D is unclear. The CDR3 length is 13 residues. Germline V gives CDR1 SGDLS, CDR2 YYNGEE. The ends were cut back, 4 bases at V and 0 bases at J, with 5 bases in the middle. The DNA of the CDR3 is TGTGCCAGCAGCCCCAAAGCCAAAAACATTCAGTACTTC. Translation gives CASSPKAKNIQYF. Complete variable domain (other parts from reference TRBV9 and TRBJ2-4): DSGVTQTPKHLITATGQRVTLRCSPRSGDLSVYWYQQSLDQGLQFLIQYYNGEERAKGNILERFSAQQFPDLHSELNLSSLELGDSALYFCASSPKAKNIQYFGAGTRLSVL.

The J gene is TRBJ2-7, the V gene TRBV4-2, with 13 nucleotides matching TRBD2. Germline CDR1 is LGHNA and CDR2 is YNFKEQ. The CDR3 has 18 residues. The V gene end was trimmed by 0 bases and the J gene end by 0 bases; junction bases not matched to a gene: 5. CDR3 nucleotide sequence: TGTGCCAGCAGCCAAGAAGGACTAGCGGGGGCTCCCTCCTACGAGCAGTACTTC. Its protein product is CASSQEGLAGAPSYEQYF.

The rearrangement joins TRBV6-5 to TRBJ2-3; D uncertain. The CDR3 contains 14 residues. Germline CDR1 reads MNHEY; CDR2 reads SVGAGI. Trimming left V 2 bases short and J 2 bases short, with 8 bases between. CDR3 sequence (DNA): TGTGCCAGCAGTTACAGACGGAACACAGATACGCAGTATTTT. Amino acids: CASSYRRNTDTQYF.

The chain joins TRBV29-1 to TRBJ1-2; D gene uncertain. With 5 bases removed from V and 2 bases from J, the gap between germline ends came to 24 bases. Germline V gene sequence: CDR1 SQVTM, CDR2 ANQGSEA. This CDR3 region has 17 residues. The CDR3 region is CSVPGRSGTGQNYGYTF. In nucleotides, the CDR3 is TGCAGCGTTCCTGGGCGATCGGGCACGGGTCAGAACTATGGCTACACCTTC.

This clone showed up just a few times. V and J are TRBV9 and TRBJ1-2; possible D gene TRBD1, 6 bases. The CDR3 spans 16 residues. The germline V gene has CDR1 SGDLS and CDR2 YYNGEE. The V and J ends lost 3 bases and 1 base respectively, with 16 bases between them. The CDR3 spells CASSATGSGGNYGYTF. CDR3 nucleotide sequence: TGTGCCAGCAGCGCGACAGGTTCTGGGGGTAACTATGGCTACACCTTC. Full variable domain (rest looked up from reference TRBV9 and TRBJ1-2): DSGVTQTPKHLITATGQRVTLRCSPRSGDLSVYWYQQSLDQGLQFLIQYYNGEERAKGNILERFSAQQFPDLHSELNLSSLELGDSALYFCASSATGSGGNYGYTFGSGTRLTVV.

CDR3 amino acids: CASRVQGDLGGYTF. The CDR3 coding sequence is TGTGCCAGCAGGGTACAGGGTGATCTCGGTGGCTACACCTTC. The chain uses TRBV2 and TRBJ1-2; D might be TRBD1 (6 bases). V lost 6 bases and J lost 7, with 18 bases in between. The CDR3 runs to 14 residues. Germline V gives CDR1 SNHLY, CDR2 FYNNEI.

The genes are TRBV29-1 and TRBJ2-2, with TRBD2 matching 9 bases. V was pared by 7 bases and J by 5 bases, with 8 bases of the junction left unmatched. This CDR3 has 14 residues. CDR1 is SQVTM and CDR2 is ANQGSEA in the germline V gene. The CDR3 sequence: CSALSGGRTGELFF. Here the CDR3 DNA reads TGCAGCGCCTTAAGCGGGGGGCGAACCGGGGAGCTGTTTTTT.

This clone was seen a handful of times. V gene TRBV4-2 combines with J gene TRBJ2-7, with D unclear. The CDR3 runs to 13 residues. The V end was cut by 0 bases, the J end by 3 bases, with 6 bases between. CDR1 is LGHNA and CDR2 is YNFKEQ in the germline V gene. CDR3 loop: CASSQETLYEQYF. CDR3 coding DNA: TGTGCCAGCAGCCAAGAGACTCTCTACGAGCAGTACTTC.

The rearrangement links TRBV2 to TRBJ1-6; weak D call: TRBD1 (6 bases). There are 16 residues in the CDR3. From germline, CDR1 is SNHLY and CDR2 FYNNEI. Trimming stripped 6 bases from V and 6 bases from J, with 18 bases between. The CDR3 loop reads CASRVRGGASNSPLHF. As DNA, the CDR3 is TGTGCCAGCAGGGTCCGGGGGGGGGCTTCTAATTCACCCCTCCACTTT.

This clone occurred a few times. V usage is TRBV19 and J usage is TRBJ1-1; D is undetermined. CDR3 length equals 13 residues. The germline V and J ends were trimmed by 11 bases and 1 base, with 14 bases remaining between them. Germline V gives CDR1 LNHDA, CDR2 SQIVND (reference sequence). Written as DNA, the CDR3 is TGTGCCGCCCTTTCCCGGGGGAACACTGAAGCTTTCTTT. It codes for CAALSRGNTEAFF.

This chain uses TRBV7-9 with TRBJ2-7; D is unclear. The V end lost 5 bases, the J end lost 3 bases, and 14 bases lay between the germline ends. Per the germline V gene, CDR1 is SEHNR and CDR2 is FQNEAQ (reference sequence). CDR3 length: 14 residues. CDR3 residues: CASSTRFPLYEQYF. In DNA form, the CDR3 reads TGTGCCAGCAGCACCCGGTTCCCCCTCTACGAGCAGTACTTC.

The gene calls are TRBV5-1 and TRBJ2-7; D call uncertain. The CDR3 extends over 11 amino acids. The V and J ends lost 6 bases and 1 base respectively, with 5 bases between them. CDR1 and CDR2 (germline): SGHRS, YFSETQ. The CDR3 here is CASTDSYEQYF. CDR3 coding DNA: TGCGCCAGCACTGATTCCTACGAGCAGTACTTC.

The V and J genes are TRBV7-2 and TRBJ2-7, with 8 bases that match TRBD1. This CDR3 contains 13 residues. CDR1 and CDR2 (germline): SGHTA, FQGNSA. The V segment lost 5 bases and the J segment 6 bases; nucleotides outside the gene matches: 6. The CDR3 region has the DNA TGTGCCAGCAGCCGACTAACAGGGGGCGAGCAGTACTTC. It is translated as CASSRLTGGEQYF.

This chain connects TRBV5-4 to TRBJ2-2, with D tentatively TRBD2 (6 bases). The CDR3 consists of 16 residues. The V end lost 0 bases, the J end lost 1 base, and 10 bases lay between the germline ends. Germline V gene sequence: CDR1 SGHNT, CDR2 YYREEE (reference sequence). CDR3 sequence: CASSLGLARNTGELFF. DNA of the CDR3: TGTGCCAGCAGCTTGGGGCTAGCGAGGAACACCGGGGAGCTGTTTTTT.

This chain links TRBV28 with TRBJ2-1; D ambiguous. Trimming cost V 3 bases and J 3 bases, with 6 bases left between them. Germline-derived CDR1 and CDR2 are MDHEN and SYDVKM. The CDR3 loop spans 13 amino acids. CDR3: CASSFANYNEQFF. CDR3 nucleotide sequence: TGTGCCAGCAGTTTTGCCAACTACAATGAGCAGTTCTTC.

The V gene is TRBV4-1, the J gene TRBJ1-2; D uncertain. Trimming took 0 bases from V and 2 from J, leaving 13 bases between them. The CDR3 totals 16 residues. CDR1 and CDR2 from the germline V gene are MGHRA and YSYEKL. In DNA form, the CDR3 reads TGCGCCAGCAGCCAAGAAGGGTCCAGTCAAAACTATGGCTACACCTTC. Translation: CASSQEGSSQNYGYTF.

The count of this clone is one. V and J are TRBV5-1 and TRBJ2-5; D is unclear. The V and J ends lost 0 bases and 0 bases respectively, with 3 bases between them. The germline gives CDR1 SGHRS, CDR2 YFSETQ. This CDR3 region has 13 residues. The CDR3 region is CASSLDNQETQYF. CDR3 coding DNA: TGCGCCAGCAGCTTGGACAACCAAGAGACCCAGTACTTC.

This chain connects TRBV9 to TRBJ2-3; TRBD2 aligns across 9 bases. From germline, CDR1 is SGDLS and CDR2 YYNGEE. The V gene end was trimmed by 0 bases and the J gene end by 3 bases; junction bases not matched to a gene: 2. CDR3 size: 15 residues. This CDR3 is CASSVAAGGTDTQYF. CDR3 nucleotides: TGTGCCAGCAGCGTAGCGGCGGGGGGGACAGATACGCAGTATTTT.

This clone has more than one count but fewer than ten. The chain links TRBV6-6 to TRBJ2-7; 9 positions match TRBD2. This CDR3 is built from 15 residues. J was trimmed by 0 bases and V by 5 bases; bases with no gene match: 5. The V gene's germline CDR1 is MNHNY and CDR2 SVGAGI (reference sequence). DNA of the CDR3: TGTGCCAGCAGTCTCAGCGGGAGGCTCTCCTACGAGCAGTACTTC. Protein sequence: CASSLSGRLSYEQYF.

This clone has only one observation. The gene calls are TRBV11-1 and TRBJ2-3, with 10 bases aligning to TRBD2. There are 15 residues in the CDR3. Germline values: CDR1 SGHAT, CDR2 FQDESV (reference sequence). V trimming: 8 bases; J trimming: 2 bases; junction bases outside the gene matches: 7. The CDR3 sequence is CASGVLAGPTDTQYF. The CDR3 DNA sequence: TGTGCCAGCGGTGTACTAGCGGGGCCCACAGATACGCAGTATTTT.

The chain employs TRBV14 and TRBJ2-5, with D hard to call. This CDR3 has 16 residues. CDR1 and CDR2 from the germline V gene are SGHDN and FVKESK. V lost 1 base and J 0 bases, leaving 12 bases between the germline ends. CDR3 in DNA: TGTGCCAGCAGCCAAGGTTTGTGGTCCAACCAAGAGACCCAGTACTTC. It is translated as CASSQGLWSNQETQYF.

V gene TRBV5-1 combines with J gene TRBJ2-3, with 9 bases that match TRBD1. Germline V gene sequence: CDR1 SGHRS, CDR2 YFSETQ. The CDR3 runs to 15 residues. J was trimmed by 2 bases and V by 2 bases; bases with no gene match: 3. The CDR3 sequence: CASSFGTGNTDTQYF. The CDR3 nucleotides are TGCGCCAGCAGCTTTGGGACAGGGAACACAGATACGCAGTATTTT.

The genes are TRBV5-1 and TRBJ2-3; TRBD2 matches at 10 bases. Germline V gene lookup returns CDR1 SGHRS and CDR2 YFSETQ. V dropped 1 base and J dropped 0; count of bases not matched to a gene: 5. The CDR3 spans 17 residues. CDR3 protein: CASSLLSSGGSTDTQYF. The CDR3 DNA sequence: TGCGCCAGCAGCTTGCTATCTAGCGGGGGAAGCACAGATACGCAGTATTTT.